This T cell receptor (beta chain) originates from a study of cytomegalovirus exposure and HLA in healthy donors. Overall study findings and caveats: In a later analysis, across HLA loci, associated TCR counts were highest for DRB1, lowest for HLA-C. An analysis that was carried out later associated approximately 17,000 TCR beta sequences with HLA alleles at 0.05 false discovery rate. A later analysis linked a missense DCLRE1C variant to TCR beta V- and J-gene trimming. The CMV antigen specificity of a few CMV-associated chains was confirmed through in vitro analysis.

Amplification used 60 Vbeta primers and 13 Jbeta primers. TCRdb keeps only in-frame clones here, not all; method: immunoSEQ multiplex PCR. The repertoire table contains tens of thousands of clones. Comment on this clone: Its specificity is not known.

This receptor was obtained from a man aged 50-60 years in good health and CMV-seropositive. The sequencing input was PBMCs.

CDR3: CASGISTGQGVEFF. CDR3 sequence (DNA): TGTGCCAGCGGAATCTCAACGGGACAGGGAGTGGAGTTCTTC. V usage is TRBV6-5 and J usage is TRBJ2-1, with 9 positions matching TRBD1. CDR3 size: 14 residues. CDR1 is MNHEY and CDR2 is SVGAGI in the germline V gene. Trimming cost V 8 bases and J 14 bases; bases outside gene matches: 16.